These 28 T cell receptor beta chains originate from one sample sequenced in a study of control samples from healthy donors and cancer patients. Only in-frame clones appear in the TCRdb table, and some are missing; sequencing was by immunoSEQ multiplex PCR. The repertoire has fewer than 200,000 clones, roughly 94% of them found once; the top ten carry approximately 15%. The material sequenced was PBMCs. These receptors all come from a man between 60 and 70 years old with colorectal cancer.

The chain uses TRBV5-1 and TRBJ1-2; a possible D gene is TRBD1 (6 bases). V was shortened by 4 bases and J by 2 bases, with 15 bases between the two germline ends. Germline CDR1 SGHRS, CDR2 YFSETQ. The CDR3 is made up of 15 amino acids. CDR3 DNA: TGCGCCAGCAGCGTAGGACAGTTTACCAACTATGGCTACACCTTC. Translating it yields CASSVGQFTNYGYTF.

The V and J genes are TRBV10-2 and TRBJ2-5; 7 bases are shared with TRBD1. Germline V gives CDR1 WSHSY, CDR2 SAAADI. Trimming removed 7 bases from V and 1 base from J; junction bases left unmatched: 3. CDR3 length: 13 residues. The CDR3 spells CASTGQVQETQYF. The CDR3 DNA follows: TGCGCCAGCACAGGACAGGTCCAAGAGACCCAGTACTTC.

The rearrangement joins TRBV9 to TRBJ2-5; D unclear. The V and J ends lost 0 bases and 5 bases respectively, with 8 bases between them. CDR3 length equals 13 residues. CDR1 is SGDLS and CDR2 is YYNGEE in the germline V gene. CDR3 residues: CASSVGLGETQYF. DNA of the CDR3: TGTGCCAGCAGCGTAGGGTTGGGGGAGACCCAGTACTTC.

The CDR3: CSVGDRDQPQHF. DNA of the CDR3: TGCAGCGTTGGGGACAGAGATCAGCCCCAGCATTTT. The chain employs TRBV29-1 and TRBJ1-5; 7 bases map to TRBD1. Germline trimming cut 4 bases from V and 5 bases from J; bases unmatched to any gene: 2. This CDR3 has 12 amino acids. Looked up from germline, CDR1 is SQVTM and CDR2 is ANQGSEA.

The chain uses TRBV6-1 and TRBJ1-4, with 8 nucleotides matching TRBD1. Losses at the gene ends were 2 bases for V and 7 bases for J; bases not matched to a gene: 6. The length of the CDR3 is 15 residues. CDR1 is MNHNS, CDR2 SASEGT, per germline. The CDR3 DNA follows: TGTGCCAGCAGTGAATATCTACAGGGGGGTGAAAAACTGTTTTTT. It codes for CASSEYLQGGEKLFF.

V and J are TRBV30 and TRBJ1-4; D is uncertain. The CDR3 contains 13 residues. CDR1 is GTSNPN, CDR2 SVGIG, per germline (reference sequence). The V end was cut by 3 bases, the J end by 2 bases, with 7 bases between. The CDR3 sequence: CAWSRQTNEKLFF. CDR3 coding DNA: TGTGCCTGGAGCCGTCAGACTAATGAAAAACTGTTTTTT.

The chain carries TRBV19 and TRBJ2-3; the D gene is possibly TRBD1 (5 bases). V dropped 3 bases and J dropped 4 bases, with 17 bases sitting between them. The V gene's germline CDR1 is LNHDA and CDR2 SQIVND (reference sequence). The CDR3 consists of 16 residues. CDR3: CASSIVAGILADTQYF. In nucleotides, the CDR3 is TGTGCCAGTAGTATCGTGGCAGGGATTTTGGCAGATACGCAGTATTTT.

The chain uses TRBV4-1 and TRBJ2-7; a possible D gene is TRBD2 (6 bases). CDR1 and CDR2 from the germline V gene are MGHRA and YSYEKL. The CDR3 covers 16 residues. V dropped 0 bases and J dropped 1 base, with 13 bases sitting between them. The CDR3 protein is CASSQEAGLNSYEQYF. The CDR3 DNA follows: TGCGCCAGCAGCCAAGAAGCAGGACTAAATTCCTACGAGCAGTACTTC.

The chain couples TRBV7-6 to TRBJ2-5, with 12 bases aligning to TRBD2. CDR1 is SGHVS and CDR2 is FNYEAQ in the germline V gene. The CDR3 contains 15 residues. With V trimmed by 5 bases and J by 3 bases, 4 bases remained unmatched. The CDR3 here is CASSPRTSGEETQYF. In nucleotides, the CDR3 is TGTGCCAGCAGCCCAAGGACTAGCGGGGAAGAGACCCAGTACTTC.

J is TRBJ1-3 and V is TRBV6-5, with no clear D. This CDR3 region has 12 residues. V gave up 4 bases and J gave up 3 bases, with 4 bases separating them. The germline V gene encodes CDR1 MNHEY and CDR2 SVGAGI. The CDR3 DNA follows: TGTGCCAGCAGTTCGGTTGGAAACACCATATATTTT. Translation gives CASSSVGNTIYF.

The chain links TRBV9 to TRBJ2-7, with TRBD2 matching over 10 bases. This CDR3 is built from 15 residues. Germline trimming cut 0 bases from V and 5 bases from J; bases unmatched to any gene: 5. Germline V gene data show CDR1 as SGDLS and CDR2 as YYNGEE. CDR3 in amino acids: CASSVGLAGVNEQYF. CDR3 nucleotide sequence: TGTGCCAGCAGCGTAGGTCTAGCGGGGGTGAACGAGCAGTACTTC.

The V and J genes are TRBV7-2 and TRBJ2-7, with D possibly TRBD2 on 6 matching bases. The CDR3 runs to 16 residues. The V end lost 1 base, the J end lost 2 bases, and 15 bases lay between the germline ends. Per the germline V gene, CDR1 is SGHTA and CDR2 is FQGNSA. CDR3 sequence (DNA): TGTGCCAGCAGCTTAGACGGTGCGGGGACCCCCTACGAGCAGTACTTC. This translates into CASSLDGAGTPYEQYF.

To note about this clone: The same CDR3 arises from other DNA sequences in this sample as well. This sequence joins TRBV4-3 and TRBJ1-1; D not resolved. CDR1 and CDR2 from the germline V gene are LGHNA and YSLEER. V lost 1 base to trimming and J lost 4 bases, with 10 bases between them. CDR3 length equals 14 residues. CDR3 bases: TGCGCCAGCAGCCAAGTGGGCGGAAGCACTGAAGCTTTCTTT. Residues: CASSQVGGSTEAFF.

V is TRBV7-8 and J is TRBJ2-1; D could derive from TRBD1 or TRBD2 (5 bases each). Trimming left V 5 bases short and J 0 bases short, with 11 bases between. This CDR3 has 15 amino acids. Germline V gives CDR1 SGHVS, CDR2 FQNEAQ. The CDR3 sequence: CASSPEGRSYNEQFF. CDR3 DNA: TGTGCCAGCAGCCCCGAGGGGCGCTCCTACAATGAGCAGTTCTTC.

This rearrangement joins TRBV9 to TRBJ2-7; 10 nucleotides match TRBD2. CDR1 SGDLS and CDR2 YYNGEE come from the germline V gene. V lost 0 bases to trimming and J lost 2 bases; unmatched junction nucleotides: 2. The CDR3 is 15 amino acids. Here the CDR3 DNA reads TGTGCCAGCAGCGTAGCTAGCGGGGGACCCTACGAGCAGTACTTC. The encoded protein is CASSVASGGPYEQYF.

The chain carries TRBV9 and TRBJ2-7, with D tentatively TRBD2 (6 bases). This CDR3 is 14 amino acids long. Germline V CDR1 and CDR2: SGDLS, YYNGEE. V was trimmed by 3 bases and J by 4 bases, leaving 14 bases between them. The CDR3: CASSAGGAGYEQYF. CDR3 sequence (DNA): TGTGCCAGCAGCGCCGGAGGGGCTGGATACGAGCAGTACTTC.

V is TRBV19 and J is TRBJ1-5, with a possible D match to TRBD1 (6 bases). V was clipped by 11 bases and J by 6 bases, with 23 bases between them. Germline CDR1 is LNHDA and CDR2 is SQIVND (reference sequence). CDR3 length: 15 residues. The CDR3 DNA follows: TGTGCCGCGGGAGGTAGGGGGGGCTCGGGTCAGCCCCAGCATTTT. This codes for CAAGGRGGSGQPQHF.

This clone is a singleton in its sample. The rearrangement joins TRBV27 to TRBJ1-1; D remains unclear. The germline V gene encodes CDR1 MNHEY and CDR2 SMNVEV (reference sequence). The CDR3 is 12 residues long. The DNA of the CDR3 is TGTGCGCATCAAAGGGCGAACACTGAAGCTTTCTTT. It is translated as CAHQRANTEAFF.

The chain combines TRBV5-4 with TRBJ2-1, with 8 bases identical to TRBD1. The CDR3 spans 14 residues. Per germline, CDR1 SGHNT and CDR2 YYREEE (reference sequence). The V segment lost 4 bases and the J segment 4 bases; nucleotides outside the gene matches: 4. CDR3 in amino acids: CASSAGTGYNEQFF. CDR3 nucleotide sequence: TGTGCCAGCAGCGCCGGGACAGGTTACAATGAGCAGTTCTTC.

The rearrangement joins TRBV10-3 to TRBJ1-3; maybe TRBD1 (5 bases). The V gene lost 10 bases and the J gene lost 3 bases, with 13 bases spanning the gap. The CDR3 sequence is 13 residues long. The germline gives CDR1 ENHRY, CDR2 SYGVKD. Here the CDR3 reads CATGGASGNTIYF. Written as DNA, the CDR3 is TGTGCCACCGGGGGAGCCAGTGGAAACACCATATATTTT.

The rearrangement uses TRBV3-1 (or the pseudogene TRBV3-2) and TRBJ1-4, with D uncertain. The CDR3 runs 16 residues. V was clipped by 0 bases and J by 6 bases, with 14 bases between them. Germline V gene lookup returns CDR1 LGHDT and CDR2 YNNKEL (reference sequence). The CDR3: CASSQDRTTRDEKLFF. The CDR3 DNA sequence: TGTGCCAGCAGCCAAGATCGAACAACTCGGGATGAAAAACTGTTTTTT.

The chain links TRBV25-1 to TRBJ1-1; D ambiguous. CDR3 length equals 11 residues. Germline V gene data show CDR1 as MGHDK and CDR2 as SYGVNS. Trimming left V 7 bases short and J 2 bases short, with 5 bases between. The CDR3 DNA reads as TGTGCCAGCACGAGAAACACTGAAGCTTTCTTT. Translating gives CASTRNTEAFF.

This chain links TRBV25-1 with TRBJ1-2; D gene unclear. This CDR3 is 12 amino acids long. Germline loops: CDR1 MGHDK, CDR2 SYGVNS. Trimming stripped 4 bases from V and 2 bases from J, with 5 bases between. CDR3 residues: CASSGVNYGYTF. The CDR3 bases are TGTGCCAGCAGTGGGGTGAACTATGGCTACACCTTC.

The rearrangement joins TRBV6-6 to TRBJ1-1; D possibly corresponds to TRBD1 (5 bases). This CDR3 is built from 13 residues. The V gene's germline CDR1 is MNHNY and CDR2 SVGAGI (reference sequence). V was trimmed by 5 bases and J by 2 bases, leaving 9 bases between them. The CDR3 spells CASSRQRNTEAFF. The CDR3 DNA follows: TGTGCCAGCAGTAGACAGCGAAACACTGAAGCTTTCTTT.

This sequence joins TRBV11-2 and TRBJ1-4, with TRBD1 matching over 7 bases. Trimming took 3 bases from V and 5 from J; bases not matched to a gene: 3. Germline assignment: CDR1 SGHAT and CDR2 FQNNGV. This CDR3 contains 14 residues. The CDR3 loop reads CASSFSQGNEKLFF. The CDR3 bases are TGTGCCAGCAGCTTCTCACAGGGGAATGAAAAACTGTTTTTT.

In its sample, this clone was seen once. The V call is TRBV6-5, the J call TRBJ1-3, with a tentative D call TRBD1 (5 bases). The germline V and J ends were trimmed by 2 bases and 8 bases, with 16 bases remaining between them. Per germline, CDR1 MNHEY and CDR2 SVGAGI. This CDR3 has 15 residues. The CDR3 nucleotides are TGTGCCAGCAGTTACACGGGACCGGCGGGTGACACCATATATTTT. Amino acid sequence: CASSYTGPAGDTIYF.

This clone was detected only once. This sequence joins TRBV29-1 and TRBJ2-3; 8 bases are a match to TRBD1. V shed 6 bases and J 2 bases; nucleotides not matched to a gene: 7. From germline, CDR1 is SQVTM and CDR2 ANQGSEA. This CDR3 comprises 14 residues. Here the CDR3 reads CSVGTGGNTDTQYF. CDR3 DNA: TGCAGCGTAGGCACAGGGGGTAACACAGATACGCAGTATTTT.

The genes are TRBV5-1 and TRBJ2-7; D is possibly TRBD1 (7 bases). The CDR3 has 15 residues. The V gene lost 3 bases and the J gene lost 5 bases, with 18 bases spanning the gap. CDR1 SGHRS and CDR2 YFSETQ come from the germline V gene. The CDR3 sequence: CASSSAGQRVHEQYF. The CDR3 coding sequence is TGCGCCAGCAGCTCGGCGGGACAGAGGGTCCACGAGCAGTACTTC.